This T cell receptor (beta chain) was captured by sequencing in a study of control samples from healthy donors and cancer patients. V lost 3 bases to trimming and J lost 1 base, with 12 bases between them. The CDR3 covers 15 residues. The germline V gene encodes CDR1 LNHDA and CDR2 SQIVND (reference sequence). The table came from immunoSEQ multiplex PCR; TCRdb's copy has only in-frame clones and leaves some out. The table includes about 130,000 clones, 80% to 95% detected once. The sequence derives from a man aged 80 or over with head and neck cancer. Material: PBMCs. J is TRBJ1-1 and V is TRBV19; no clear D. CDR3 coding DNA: TGTGCCAGTAGTATGAGGAGGGATCGGAACACTGAAGCTTTCTTT. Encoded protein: CASSMRRDRNTEAFF.